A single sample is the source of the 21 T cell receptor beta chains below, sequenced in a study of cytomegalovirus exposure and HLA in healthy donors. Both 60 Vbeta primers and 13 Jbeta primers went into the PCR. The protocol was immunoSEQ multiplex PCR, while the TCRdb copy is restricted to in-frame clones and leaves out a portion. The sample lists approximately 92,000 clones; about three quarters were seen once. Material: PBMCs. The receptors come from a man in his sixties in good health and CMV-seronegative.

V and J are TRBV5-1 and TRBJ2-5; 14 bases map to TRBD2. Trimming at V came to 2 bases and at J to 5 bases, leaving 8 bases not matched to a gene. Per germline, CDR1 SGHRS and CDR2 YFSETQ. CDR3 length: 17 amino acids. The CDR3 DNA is TGCGCCAGCAGCTTTCTGGGACTAGCGGGGGTTGAGGAGACCCAGTACTTC. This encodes CASSFLGLAGVEETQYF.

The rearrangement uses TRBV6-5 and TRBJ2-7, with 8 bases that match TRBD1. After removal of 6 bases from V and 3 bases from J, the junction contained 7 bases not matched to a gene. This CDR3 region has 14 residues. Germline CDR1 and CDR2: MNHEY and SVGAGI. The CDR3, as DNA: TGTGCCAGCAGCTCGGGACAGGAGAACTACGAGCAGTACTTC. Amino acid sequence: CASSSGQENYEQYF.

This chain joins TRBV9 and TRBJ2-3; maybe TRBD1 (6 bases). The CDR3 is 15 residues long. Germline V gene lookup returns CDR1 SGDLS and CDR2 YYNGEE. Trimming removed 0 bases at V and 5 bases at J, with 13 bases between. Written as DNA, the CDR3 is TGTGCCAGCAGCGTAGGAACAGGGCTAAAAGATACGCAGTATTTT. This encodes CASSVGTGLKDTQYF.

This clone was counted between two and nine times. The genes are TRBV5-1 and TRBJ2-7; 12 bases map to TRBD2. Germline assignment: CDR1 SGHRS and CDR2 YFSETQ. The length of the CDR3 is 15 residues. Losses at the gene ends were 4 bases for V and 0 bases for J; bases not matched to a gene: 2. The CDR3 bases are TGCGCCAGCAGCCCGACTAGCGGGAGCTCCTACGAGCAGTACTTC. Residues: CASSPTSGSSYEQYF.

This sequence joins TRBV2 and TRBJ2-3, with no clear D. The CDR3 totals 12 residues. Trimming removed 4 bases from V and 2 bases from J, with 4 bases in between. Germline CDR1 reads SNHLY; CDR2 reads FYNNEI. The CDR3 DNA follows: TGTGCCAGCAGTGCTTCCACAGATACGCAGTATTTT. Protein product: CASSASTDTQYF.

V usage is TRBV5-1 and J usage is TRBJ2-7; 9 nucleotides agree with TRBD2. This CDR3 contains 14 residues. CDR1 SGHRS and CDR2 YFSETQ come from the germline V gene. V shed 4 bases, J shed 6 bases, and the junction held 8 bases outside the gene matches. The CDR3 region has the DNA TGCGCCAGCAGCGCGGGCTTGACTAGCGGCGAGCAGTACTTC. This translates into CASSAGLTSGEQYF.

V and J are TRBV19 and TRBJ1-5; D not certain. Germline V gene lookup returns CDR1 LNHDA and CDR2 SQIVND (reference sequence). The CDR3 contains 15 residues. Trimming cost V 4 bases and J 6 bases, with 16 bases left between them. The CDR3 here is CASSTAGENGQPQHF. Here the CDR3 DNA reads TGTGCCAGTAGTACCGCGGGTGAGAACGGTCAGCCCCAGCATTTT.

CDR3 DNA sequence: TGTGCCAGCAGTTTTAGCGGGGACGACAATGAGCAGTTCTTC. Protein: CASSFSGDDNEQFF. This chain joins TRBV6-5 and TRBJ2-1; TRBD2 aligns across 8 bases. This CDR3 spans 14 amino acids. J lost 5 bases, V lost 4 bases, and 4 bases had no gene match. Germline loops: CDR1 MNHEY, CDR2 SVGAGI.

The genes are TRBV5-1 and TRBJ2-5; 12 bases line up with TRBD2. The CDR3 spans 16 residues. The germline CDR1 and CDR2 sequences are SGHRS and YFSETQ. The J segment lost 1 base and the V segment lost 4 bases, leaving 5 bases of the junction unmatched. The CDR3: CASSRGLAGRQETQYF. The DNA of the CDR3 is TGCGCCAGCAGCCGAGGACTAGCGGGGCGCCAAGAGACCCAGTACTTC.

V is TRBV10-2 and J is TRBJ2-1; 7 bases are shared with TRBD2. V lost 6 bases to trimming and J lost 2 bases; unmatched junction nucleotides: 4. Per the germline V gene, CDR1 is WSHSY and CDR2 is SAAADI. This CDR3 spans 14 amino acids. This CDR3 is CASRGSGPYNEQFF. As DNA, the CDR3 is TGCGCCAGCAGGGGTAGCGGGCCCTACAATGAGCAGTTCTTC.

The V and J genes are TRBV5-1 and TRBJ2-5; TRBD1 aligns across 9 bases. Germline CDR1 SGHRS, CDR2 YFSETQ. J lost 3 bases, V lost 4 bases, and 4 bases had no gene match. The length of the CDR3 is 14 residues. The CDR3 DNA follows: TGCGCCAGCAGCCCGACAGGGGGAGAAGAGACCCAGTACTTC. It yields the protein CASSPTGGEETQYF.

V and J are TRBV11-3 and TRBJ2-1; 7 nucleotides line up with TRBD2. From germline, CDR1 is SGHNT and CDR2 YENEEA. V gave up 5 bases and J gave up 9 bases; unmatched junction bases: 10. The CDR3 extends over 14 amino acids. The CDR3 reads CASSHGGGSPEQFF. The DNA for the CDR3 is TGTGCCAGCAGCCACGGTGGCGGGAGCCCTGAGCAGTTCTTC. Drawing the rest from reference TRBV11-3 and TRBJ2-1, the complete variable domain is EAGVVQSPRYKIIEKKQPVAFWCNPISGHNTLYWYLQNLGQGPELLIRYENEEAVDDSQLPKDRFSAERLKGVDSTLKIQPAELGDSAVYLCASSHGGGSPEQFFGPGTRLTVL.

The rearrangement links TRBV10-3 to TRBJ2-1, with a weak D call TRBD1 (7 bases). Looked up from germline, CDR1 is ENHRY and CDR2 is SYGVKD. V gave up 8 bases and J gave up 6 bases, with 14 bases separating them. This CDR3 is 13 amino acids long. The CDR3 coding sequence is TGTGCCATCGGGGCGCAGGGGGGCAATGAGCAGTTCTTC. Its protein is CAIGAQGGNEQFF.

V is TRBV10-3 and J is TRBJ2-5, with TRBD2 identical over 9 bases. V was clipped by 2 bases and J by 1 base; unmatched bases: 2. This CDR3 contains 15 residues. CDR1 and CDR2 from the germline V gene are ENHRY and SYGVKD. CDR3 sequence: CAISEERGAQETQYF. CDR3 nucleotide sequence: TGTGCCATCAGTGAGGAGCGGGGGGCCCAAGAGACCCAGTACTTC.

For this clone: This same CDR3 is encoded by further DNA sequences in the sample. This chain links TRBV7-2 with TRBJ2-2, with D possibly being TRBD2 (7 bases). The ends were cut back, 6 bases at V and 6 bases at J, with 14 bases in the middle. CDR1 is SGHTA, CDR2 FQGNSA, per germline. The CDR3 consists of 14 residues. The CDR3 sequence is CASRRTGRAGELFF. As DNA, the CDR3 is TGTGCCAGCAGGCGCACAGGGAGGGCCGGGGAGCTGTTTTTT. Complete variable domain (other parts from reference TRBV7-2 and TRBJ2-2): GAGVSQSPSNKVTEKGKDVELRCDPISGHTALYWYRQSLGQGLEFLIYFQGNSAPDKSGLPSDRFSAERTGGSVSTLTIQRTQQEDSAVYLCASRRTGRAGELFFGEGSRLTVL.

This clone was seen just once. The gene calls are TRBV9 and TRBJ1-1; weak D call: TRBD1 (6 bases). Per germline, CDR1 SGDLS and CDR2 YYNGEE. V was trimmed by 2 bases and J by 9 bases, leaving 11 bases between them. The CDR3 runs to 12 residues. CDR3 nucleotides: TGTGCCAGCAGCGTGTCCGGGGGGCAAGCTTTCTTT. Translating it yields CASSVSGGQAFF.

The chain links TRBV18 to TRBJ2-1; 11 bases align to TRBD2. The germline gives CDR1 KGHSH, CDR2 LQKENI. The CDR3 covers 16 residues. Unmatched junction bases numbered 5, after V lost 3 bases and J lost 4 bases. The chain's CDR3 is CASSPVLAGGYNEQFF. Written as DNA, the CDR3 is TGTGCCAGCTCACCGGTCCTAGCGGGGGGATACAATGAGCAGTTCTTC.

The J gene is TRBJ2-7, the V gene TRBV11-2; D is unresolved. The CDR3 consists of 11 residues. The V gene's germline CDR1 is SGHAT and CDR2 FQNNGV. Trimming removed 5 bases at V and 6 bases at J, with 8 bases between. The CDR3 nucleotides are TGTGCCAGCAGCCGAGGCGGCGAGCAGTACTTC. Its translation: CASSRGGEQYF.

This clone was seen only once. The CDR3 here is CAWSAEGASPLHF. The CDR3 nucleotides read TGTGCCTGGAGCGCTGAGGGCGCTTCACCCCTCCACTTT. J is TRBJ1-6 and V is TRBV30; D not resolved. CDR1 GTSNPN and CDR2 SVGIG come from the germline V gene (reference sequence). This CDR3 comprises 13 residues. With 3 bases removed from V and 9 bases from J, the gap between germline ends came to 12 bases.

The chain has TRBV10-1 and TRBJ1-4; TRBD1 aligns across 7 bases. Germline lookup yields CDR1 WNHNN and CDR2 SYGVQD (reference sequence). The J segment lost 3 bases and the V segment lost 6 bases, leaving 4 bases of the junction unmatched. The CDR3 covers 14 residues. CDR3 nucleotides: TGCGCCAGCAGCCCGACAGGGTCTAATGAAAAACTGTTTTTT. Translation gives CASSPTGSNEKLFF.

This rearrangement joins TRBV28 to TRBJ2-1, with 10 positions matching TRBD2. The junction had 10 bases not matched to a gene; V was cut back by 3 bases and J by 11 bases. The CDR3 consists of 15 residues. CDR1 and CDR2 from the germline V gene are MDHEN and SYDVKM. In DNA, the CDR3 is TGTGCCAGCAGTTTCCTAGCGGGAGCGGCGGGAAAGCAGTTCTTC. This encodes CASSFLAGAAGKQFF.